This T cell receptor (beta chain) was sequenced during a study of persistence of HIV-infected CD4 T cells. Turning to the study itself: Median time on suppressive ART was approximately eight years.

Per germline, CDR1 SGHKS and CDR2 YYEKEE (reference sequence). Trimming removed 0 bases at V and 2 bases at J, with 12 bases between. The CDR3 is made up of 17 amino acids. Sequencing used immunoSEQ version 4 in survey mode. Assay: immunoSEQ multiplex PCR; the TCRdb copy retains only in-frame clones and omits some. The sample records roughly 60,000 clones, about four fifths being singletons. There are a few counts of this clone. The antigen remains undetermined. Overlapping HIV-1 Gag 15-mer peptides at roughly 1 ug per peptide per mL were used. Sorted nonresponding memory CD4+ T cells were CD40L-negative, CD69-negative, CD45RO-high. Donors had CD4+ T cell counts above 400 cells/uL and were CMV-seropositive.

The specimen comprised CD4+ T cells sorted from PBMCs after approximately 19-hour stimulation, sampled from a patient who received antiretroviral therapy. This TCR came from an adult man with HIV who was CMV-seropositive. The chain recombines TRBV5-5 with TRBJ2-6; D is ambiguous. This chain's CDR3 is CASSLADWPPGANVLTF. The CDR3, as DNA: TGTGCCAGCAGCTTGGCAGACTGGCCTCCTGGGGCCAACGTCCTGACTTTC.